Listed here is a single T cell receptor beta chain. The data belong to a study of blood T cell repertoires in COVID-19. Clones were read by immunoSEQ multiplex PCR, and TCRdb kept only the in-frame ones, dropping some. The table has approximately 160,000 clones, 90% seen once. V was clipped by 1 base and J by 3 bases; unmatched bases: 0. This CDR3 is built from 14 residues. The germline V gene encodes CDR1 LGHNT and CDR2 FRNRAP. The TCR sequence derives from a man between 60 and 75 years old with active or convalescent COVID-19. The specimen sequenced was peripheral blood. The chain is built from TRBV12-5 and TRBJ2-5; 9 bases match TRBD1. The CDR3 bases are TGTGCTAGTGGTTTGGGGGACAGGGAAGAGACCCAGTACTTC. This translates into CASGLGDREETQYF. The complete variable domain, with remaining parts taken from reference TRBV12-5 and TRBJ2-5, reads DARVTQTPRHKVTEMGQEVTMRCQPILGHNTVFWYRQTMMQGLELLAYFRNRAPLDDSGMPKDRFSAEMPDATLATLKIQPSEPRDSAVYFCASGLGDREETQYFGPGTRLLVL.